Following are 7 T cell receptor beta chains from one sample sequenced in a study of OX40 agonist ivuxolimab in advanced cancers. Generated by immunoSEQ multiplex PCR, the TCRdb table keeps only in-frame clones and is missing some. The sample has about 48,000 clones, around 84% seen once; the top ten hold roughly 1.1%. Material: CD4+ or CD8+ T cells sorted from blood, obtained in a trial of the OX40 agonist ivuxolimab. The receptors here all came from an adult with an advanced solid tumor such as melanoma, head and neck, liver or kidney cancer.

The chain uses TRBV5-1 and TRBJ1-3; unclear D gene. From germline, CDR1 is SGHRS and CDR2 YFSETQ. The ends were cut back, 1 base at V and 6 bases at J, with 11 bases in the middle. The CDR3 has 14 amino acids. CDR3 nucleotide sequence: TGCGCCAGCAGCTTGCCGGGGAGCGAAAACACCATATATTTT. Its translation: CASSLPGSENTIYF.

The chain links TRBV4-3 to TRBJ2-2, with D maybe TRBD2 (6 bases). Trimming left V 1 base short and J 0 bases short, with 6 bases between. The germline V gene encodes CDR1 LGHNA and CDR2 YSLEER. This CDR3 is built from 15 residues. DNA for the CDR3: TGCGCCAGCAGCCAAGGCGGGGCGAACACCGGGGAGCTGTTTTTT. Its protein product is CASSQGGANTGELFF.

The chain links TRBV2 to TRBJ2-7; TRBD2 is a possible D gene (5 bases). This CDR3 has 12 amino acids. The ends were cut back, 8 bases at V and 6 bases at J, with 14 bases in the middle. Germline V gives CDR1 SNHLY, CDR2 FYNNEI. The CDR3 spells CASALEGSEQYF. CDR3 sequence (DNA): TGTGCCAGCGCTCTAGAAGGGAGCGAGCAGTACTTC. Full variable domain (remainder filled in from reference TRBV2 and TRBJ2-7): EPEVTQTPSHQVTQMGQEVILRCVPISNHLYFYWYRQILGQKVEFLVSFYNNEISEKSEIFDDQFSVERPDGSNFTLKIRSTKLEDSAMYFCASALEGSEQYFGPGTRLTVT.

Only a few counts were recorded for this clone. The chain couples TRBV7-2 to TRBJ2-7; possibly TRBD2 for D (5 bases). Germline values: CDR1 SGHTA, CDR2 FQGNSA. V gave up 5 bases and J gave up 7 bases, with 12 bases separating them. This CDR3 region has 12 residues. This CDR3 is CASSRFRGEQYF. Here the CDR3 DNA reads TGTGCCAGCAGCCGATTTCGGGGAGAGCAGTACTTC.

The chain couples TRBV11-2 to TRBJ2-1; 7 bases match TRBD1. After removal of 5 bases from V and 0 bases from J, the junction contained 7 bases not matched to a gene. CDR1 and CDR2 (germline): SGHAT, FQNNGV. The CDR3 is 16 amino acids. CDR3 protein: CASSPSRGSSYNEQFF. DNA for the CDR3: TGTGCCAGCAGCCCCTCCAGGGGGAGCTCCTACAATGAGCAGTTCTTC.

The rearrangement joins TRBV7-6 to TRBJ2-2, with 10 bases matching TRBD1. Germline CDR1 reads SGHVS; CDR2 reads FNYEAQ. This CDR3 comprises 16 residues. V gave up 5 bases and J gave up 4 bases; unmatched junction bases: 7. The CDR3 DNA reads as TGTGCCAGCAGCCCGACAGGGGGCCAGACCACCGGGGAGCTGTTTTTT. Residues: CASSPTGGQTTGELFF.

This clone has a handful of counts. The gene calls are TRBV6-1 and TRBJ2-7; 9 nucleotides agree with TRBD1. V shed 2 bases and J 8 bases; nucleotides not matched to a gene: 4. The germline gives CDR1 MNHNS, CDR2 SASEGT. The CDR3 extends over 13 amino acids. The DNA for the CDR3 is TGTGCCAGCAGTGAAAGGGGACAGGGAAAGCAGTACTTC. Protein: CASSERGQGKQYF.